Following are 20 T cell receptor beta chains from one sample sequenced in a study of blood T cell repertoires in COVID-19. Profiling relied on immunoSEQ multiplex PCR, and the TCRdb table lists in-frame clones only, not all of them. This table has 200,000 to 250,000 clones, more than 80% appearing once. The sequenced material came from peripheral blood. These receptors all come from a man under 40 with COVID-19, enrolled during active disease.

V is TRBV3-1 (or the pseudogene TRBV3-2) and J is TRBJ2-5; D gene unclear. Germline V gene lookup returns CDR1 LGHDT and CDR2 YNNKEL (reference sequence). V dropped 4 bases and J dropped 4 bases, with 16 bases sitting between them. This CDR3 comprises 15 residues. The CDR3 DNA reads as TGTGCCAGCAGCCCTTTTGTCGGGTCTCGAGAGACCCAGTACTTC. Translating gives CASSPFVGSRETQYF.

The chain couples TRBV28 to TRBJ2-5; 15 positions agree with TRBD2. V gave up 3 bases and J gave up 5 bases; unmatched junction bases: 10. Per the germline V gene, CDR1 is MDHEN and CDR2 is SYDVKM. The CDR3 sequence is 18 residues long. The CDR3 loop reads CASSFSGLAGGGGETQYF. DNA of the CDR3: TGTGCCAGCAGTTTTTCGGGACTAGCGGGAGGTGGAGGGGAGACCCAGTACTTC. Together with reference TRBV28 and TRBJ2-5, the CDR3 gives the full variable domain: DVKVTQSSRYLVKRTGEKVFLECVQDMDHENMFWYRQDPGLGLRLIYFSYDVKMKEKGDIPEGYSVSREKKERFSLILESASTNQTSMYLCASSFSGLAGGGGETQYFGPGTRLLVL.

The count of this clone is one. This chain links TRBV10-3 with TRBJ1-4, with a possible D match to TRBD1 (5 bases). CDR3 length: 13 amino acids. Trimming removed 7 bases from V and 8 bases from J, with 14 bases in between. In germline, CDR1 is ENHRY, CDR2 SYGVKD. Written as DNA, the CDR3 is TGTGCCATCAAGCAGGGTTTGGAAGAAAAACTGTTTTTT. It is translated as CAIKQGLEEKLFF.

V usage is TRBV15 and J usage is TRBJ2-5; no clear D gene. Germline V gene data show CDR1 as LNHNV and CDR2 as YYDKDF (reference sequence). V was cut by 3 bases and J by 3 bases, with 8 bases left in between. The CDR3 extends over 13 amino acids. The CDR3 DNA reads TGTGCCACCAGCAGGAGATTTGAAGAGACCCAGTACTTC. It codes for CATSRRFEETQYF.

A remark on this clone: Other DNA sequences in this specimen translate into the identical CDR3. This CDR3 is CASSPLNQPQHF. CDR3 nucleotides: TGTGCCAGCAGTCCACTAAATCAGCCCCAGCATTTT. The genes are TRBV27 and TRBJ1-5; no clear D. V was trimmed by 5 bases and J by 4 bases, leaving 6 bases between them. Germline loops: CDR1 MNHEY, CDR2 SMNVEV (reference sequence). The CDR3 runs to 12 residues.

This chain links TRBV7-9 with TRBJ2-3; 9 nucleotides match TRBD1. Trimming took 4 bases from V and 4 from J; bases not matched to a gene: 6. Germline-derived CDR1 and CDR2 are SEHNR and FQNEAQ (reference sequence). The CDR3 totals 15 residues. The CDR3 is CASSSDRGIADTQYF. The DNA of the CDR3 is TGTGCCAGCAGCTCGGACAGGGGCATAGCAGATACGCAGTATTTT.

The CDR3 here is CASSSHRDREQPQHF. The CDR3, as DNA: TGTGCCAGCAGCTCCCACCGGGACAGAGAGCAGCCCCAGCATTTT. V is TRBV7-2 and J is TRBJ1-5; 7 bases map to TRBD1. Germline lookup yields CDR1 SGHTA and CDR2 FQGNSA. The CDR3 extends over 15 amino acids. After removal of 4 bases from V and 7 bases from J, the junction contained 10 bases not matched to a gene.

The genes are TRBV6-6 and TRBJ2-1, with 12 bases lining up with TRBD1. Trimming took 5 bases from V and 12 from J; bases not matched to a gene: 14. The CDR3 length is 16 residues. The germline V gene has CDR1 MNHNY and CDR2 SVGAGI (reference sequence). This CDR3 reads CASSGTGTGGASLQFF. Here the CDR3 DNA reads TGTGCCAGCAGTGGAACCGGGACAGGGGGCGCGTCCTTGCAGTTCTTC.

The chain is built from TRBV7-9 and TRBJ1-5, with 7 bases matching TRBD1. V was pared by 5 bases and J by 4 bases, with 2 bases of the junction left unmatched. The V gene's germline CDR1 is SEHNR and CDR2 FQNEAQ (reference sequence). This CDR3 is 13 amino acids long. CDR3 nucleotides: TGTGCCAGCAGCGGGACAGCAAATCAGCCCCAGCATTTT. Amino acids: CASSGTANQPQHF.

The gene calls are TRBV7-3 and TRBJ1-2, with D unresolved. The ends were cut back, 0 bases at V and 2 bases at J, with 10 bases in the middle. The CDR3 is made up of 15 amino acids. CDR1 is SGHTA and CDR2 is FQGTGA in the germline V gene. CDR3 in amino acids: CASSLTSTGNYGYTF. Here the CDR3 DNA reads TGTGCCAGCAGCTTAACTTCCACCGGGAACTATGGCTACACCTTC. The whole variable domain, filled in from reference TRBV7-3 and TRBJ1-2, reads GAGVSQTPSNKVTEKGKYVELRCDPISGHTALYWYRQSLGQGPEFLIYFQGTGAADDSGLPNDRFFAVRPEGSVSTLKIQRTERGDSAVYLCASSLTSTGNYGYTFGSGTRLTVV.

This clone was detected only once. The chain links TRBV10-2 to TRBJ2-7, with 10 positions matching TRBD2. V was pared by 6 bases and J by 3 bases, with 5 bases of the junction left unmatched. This CDR3 contains 14 residues. Germline lookup yields CDR1 WSHSY and CDR2 SAAADI. The CDR3 reads CASRSSGSIYEQYF. The CDR3 DNA reads TGCGCCAGCAGATCTAGCGGGAGCATCTACGAGCAGTACTTC.

This chain connects TRBV7-2 to TRBJ2-1, with a possible D match to TRBD1 (6 bases). The V and J ends lost 5 bases and 5 bases respectively, with 13 bases between them. Germline CDR1 reads SGHTA; CDR2 reads FQGNSA. CDR3 size: 14 residues. Here the CDR3 reads CASSPHGQNNEQFF. The CDR3, as DNA: TGTGCCAGCAGCCCTCACGGACAGAACAATGAGCAGTTCTTC. The whole variable domain, remainder taken from reference TRBV7-2 and TRBJ2-1, is GAGVSQSPSNKVTEKGKDVELRCDPISGHTALYWYRQSLGQGLEFLIYFQGNSAPDKSGLPSDRFSAERTGGSVSTLTIQRTQQEDSAVYLCASSPHGQNNEQFFGPGTRLTVL.

The CDR3 reads CASSFGSGRSHEQFF. The CDR3 region has the DNA TGCGCCAGCAGCTTCGGTAGCGGGAGGAGCCATGAGCAGTTCTTC. This chain links TRBV5-1 with TRBJ2-1, with 10 bases matching TRBD2. The V gene end was trimmed by 2 bases and the J gene end by 8 bases; junction bases not matched to a gene: 7. Germline lookup yields CDR1 SGHRS and CDR2 YFSETQ. The CDR3 totals 15 residues.

J is TRBJ2-1 and V is TRBV10-1; 16 bases fit TRBD2. The CDR3 runs 16 residues. Germline trimming cut 11 bases from V and 7 bases from J; bases unmatched to any gene: 11. Germline V gene sequence: CDR1 WNHNN, CDR2 SYGVQD (reference sequence). The CDR3 spells CAHGTSGGAYTNEQFF. The CDR3 DNA follows: TGCGCCCACGGGACTAGCGGGGGGGCATATACAAATGAGCAGTTCTTC.

The V call is TRBV4-3, the J call TRBJ1-1; D may be TRBD1 (5 bases). V gave up 2 bases and J gave up 3 bases, with 16 bases separating them. There are 16 residues in the CDR3. CDR1 and CDR2 (germline): LGHNA, YSLEER. The CDR3 nucleotides are TGCGCCAGCAGCCAATACTATTTGGGGGGTGACACTGAAGCTTTCTTT. Residues: CASSQYYLGGDTEAFF.

This clone was recorded once. J is TRBJ1-2 and V is TRBV28; D is unresolved. This CDR3 is built from 14 residues. The germline CDR1 and CDR2 sequences are MDHEN and SYDVKM. With 1 base removed from V and 2 bases from J, the gap between germline ends came to 8 bases. CDR3 DNA: TGTGCCAGCAGTTTATTTAACTTAAACTATGGCTACACCTTC. It translates to CASSLFNLNYGYTF.

This clone was detected only a few times. The chain combines TRBV9 with TRBJ2-1, with a possible D match to TRBD2 (6 bases). The germline V gene has CDR1 SGDLS and CDR2 YYNGEE. The CDR3 is made up of 15 amino acids. Trimming stripped 0 bases from V and 4 bases from J, with 11 bases between. Here the CDR3 reads CASSVGDSTYNEQFF. The CDR3 bases are TGTGCCAGCAGCGTAGGGGACTCGACATACAATGAGCAGTTCTTC.

The rearrangement joins TRBV19 to TRBJ1-2; D remains unclear. Deletions cut 1 base from V and 4 bases from J, with 10 bases between. CDR1 and CDR2 (germline): LNHDA, SQIVND (reference sequence). The CDR3 contains 14 residues. DNA of the CDR3: TGTGCCAGTAGTATAGGCCCACCGAGCTATGGCTACACCTTC. Translating gives CASSIGPPSYGYTF.

The chain recombines TRBV7-9 with TRBJ1-2; 9 bases agree with TRBD1. In germline, CDR1 is SEHNR, CDR2 FQNEAQ (reference sequence). This CDR3 is 15 amino acids long. Unmatched junction bases numbered 5, after V lost 4 bases and J lost 2 bases. The CDR3 loop reads CASSSTGTGNYGYTF. CDR3 sequence (DNA): TGTGCCAGCAGCTCTACCGGGACAGGGAACTATGGCTACACCTTC. Full variable domain (rest looked up from reference TRBV7-9 and TRBJ1-2): DTGVSQNPRHKITKRGQNVTFRCDPISEHNRLYWYRQTLGQGPEFLTYFQNEAQLEKSRLLSDRFSAERPKGSFSTLEIQRTEQGDSAMYLCASSSTGTGNYGYTFGSGTRLTVV.

The chain has TRBV7-9 and TRBJ1-1, with TRBD1 matching over 8 bases. After removal of 1 base from V and 4 bases from J, the junction contained 14 bases not matched to a gene. The CDR3 extends over 18 amino acids. Germline CDR1 and CDR2: SEHNR and FQNEAQ (reference sequence). CDR3 residues: CASSLGSWGQGAGTEAFF. In DNA, the CDR3 is TGTGCCAGCAGCTTAGGGTCTTGGGGCCAGGGGGCTGGCACTGAAGCTTTCTTT.